The rows below give T cell receptor beta chains drawn from one sample of a study of shared clonotypes between healthy human individuals. Measured with immunoSEQ multiplex PCR; TCRdb has only the in-frame clones, and not every one. Of about 2 million clones listed, roughly 94% are singletons. The sample comprised naive CD4+ T cells sorted from blood. Source of these receptors: a man aged 18 to 30 in good health. The CDR3 runs from the conserved cysteine through the conserved F or W. A D gene is named only where the DNA matches it firmly. Clone size is not always given. Where it is, it says once, few, many or a class for expanded clones.

j_gene: TRBJ1-4
v_gene: TRBV7-2
abundance: NA
d_gene: NA
CDR3nt: TGTGCCAGCAGCTTCGGGGATGATGAAAAACTGTTTTTT
CDR3aa: CASSFGDDEKLFF

j_gene: TRBJ2-5
v_gene: TRBV11-2
abundance: NA
d_gene: TRBD2
CDR3nt: TGTGCCAGCAGCTTATTCCAGCTGCGGCGGGGGAACCAAGAGACCCAGTACTTC
CDR3aa: CASSLFQLRRGNQETQYF

j_gene: TRBJ1-1
v_gene: TRBV29-1
abundance: NA
d_gene: NA
CDR3nt: TGCAGCGTTGAAGATCTAGGGCAGGTTGGGGGGTTCAACACTGAAGCTTTCTTT
CDR3aa: CSVEDLGQVGGFNTEAFF

j_gene: TRBJ2-5
v_gene: TRBV6-5
abundance: NA
d_gene: NA
CDR3nt: TGTGCCAGCAGACCCGGTGGATCTTTGGAGACCCAGTACTTC
CDR3aa: CASRPGGSLETQYF

j_gene: TRBJ2-6
v_gene: TRBV2
abundance: NA
d_gene: TRBD1
CDR3nt: TGTGCCAGCAGAAAACCCGGGACAGGGGGTTCCTCTGGGGCCAACGTCCTGACTTTC
CDR3aa: CASRKPGTGGSSGANVLTF

j_gene: TRBJ1-1
v_gene: TRBV6-5
abundance: NA
d_gene: NA
CDR3nt: TGTGCCAGCAGTTACTTAGGTGAAGCTTTCTTT
CDR3aa: CASSYLGEAFF

j_gene: TRBJ1-3
v_gene: TRBV11-3
abundance: NA
d_gene: NA
CDR3nt: TGTGCCAGCAGCTTAGGAGGCGGAAACACCATATATTTT
CDR3aa: CASSLGGGNTIYF

j_gene: TRBJ1-1
v_gene: TRBV9
abundance: NA
d_gene: NA
CDR3nt: TGTGCCAGCAGCGCCGGGACATCCTTAAACACTGAAGCTTTCTTT
CDR3aa: CASSAGTSLNTEAFF

j_gene: TRBJ2-3
v_gene: TRBV11-3
abundance: NA
d_gene: NA
CDR3nt: TGTGCCAGCAGCTTAGCGGGCGGAGATACGCAGTATTTT
CDR3aa: CASSLAGGDTQYF

j_gene: TRBJ1-6
v_gene: TRBV5-6
abundance: NA
d_gene: NA
CDR3nt: TGTGCCAGCAGCTTGTTATTAGGGTACAATTCACCCCTCCACTTT
CDR3aa: CASSLLLGYNSPLHF

j_gene: TRBJ2-3
v_gene: TRBV10-3
abundance: once
d_gene: TRBD1
CDR3nt: TGTGCCATCAGTGGGGGACAGGGGGTCGCAGATACGCAGTATTTT
CDR3aa: CAISGGQGVADTQYF

j_gene: TRBJ1-1
v_gene: TRBV20-1
abundance: NA
d_gene: TRBD1
CDR3nt: TGCAGTGCTGCGACAGGGGTGCGTGCTTTCTTT
CDR3aa: CSAATGVRAFF

j_gene: TRBJ2-1
v_gene: TRBV10-3
abundance: NA
d_gene: TRBD2
CDR3nt: TGTGCCATCAGCGGACTAGAAAATGAGCAGTTCTTC
CDR3aa: CAISGLENEQFF

j_gene: TRBJ1-4
v_gene: TRBV7-9
abundance: NA
d_gene: NA
CDR3nt: TGTGCCAGCAGCGAGTCCGGGCGTGCAACTAATGAAAAACTGTTTTTT
CDR3aa: CASSESGRATNEKLFF

j_gene: TRBJ2-7
v_gene: TRBV11-2
abundance: once
d_gene: TRBD1
CDR3nt: TGTGCCAGCAGCTTAGCAGGACAGGGGGCTTCTTACTCCTACGAGCAGTACTTC
CDR3aa: CASSLAGQGASYSYEQYF

j_gene: TRBJ1-3
v_gene: TRBV30
abundance: NA
d_gene: TRBD1
CDR3nt: TGTGCCTCTGGAAGGACAGGGTCCTCTGGAAACACCATATATTTT
CDR3aa: CASGRTGSSGNTIYF

j_gene: TRBJ1-2
v_gene: TRBV6-5
abundance: once
d_gene: NA
CDR3nt: TGTGCCAGCAGCCGCCGCGCTAACTATGGCTACACCTTC
CDR3aa: CASSRRANYGYTF

j_gene: TRBJ1-2
v_gene: TRBV9
abundance: NA
d_gene: TRBD1
CDR3nt: TGTGCCAGCAGCGTACGGGACAGCCCTAACTATGGCTACACCTTC
CDR3aa: CASSVRDSPNYGYTF

j_gene: TRBJ2-1
v_gene: TRBV5-1
abundance: NA
d_gene: TRBD2
CDR3nt: TGCGCCAGCAGCTTTACAGCGGGGGGCAACTACAATGAGCAGTTCTTC
CDR3aa: CASSFTAGGNYNEQFF

j_gene: TRBJ2-1
v_gene: TRBV6-1
abundance: NA
d_gene: NA
CDR3nt: TGTGCCAGCAGTGAAAGCCCAGTCCAAGTGGTCCGGTACCATGAGCAGTTCTTC
CDR3aa: CASSESPVQVVRYHEQFF

j_gene: TRBJ1-4
v_gene: TRBV25-1
abundance: once
d_gene: TRBD1
CDR3nt: TGTGCCAGCAGTGATCCCCAGGGACAGGCGGCAACTAATGAAAAACTGTTTTTT
CDR3aa: CASSDPQGQAATNEKLFF

j_gene: TRBJ1-1
v_gene: TRBV7-9
abundance: NA
d_gene: NA
CDR3nt: TGTGCCAGCAGCTGGGGGCAGAACACTGAAGCTTTCTTT
CDR3aa: CASSWGQNTEAFF

j_gene: TRBJ2-7
v_gene: TRBV19
abundance: NA
d_gene: TRBD1
CDR3nt: TGTGCCAGTAGTGCCACGGGACAGAGGAATGAGCAGTACTTC
CDR3aa: CASSATGQRNEQYF

j_gene: TRBJ2-7
v_gene: TRBV27
abundance: once
d_gene: TRBD2
CDR3nt: TGTGCCAGCAGTTCGGGACTAGCGGGGGGCGAGCAGTACTTC
CDR3aa: CASSSGLAGGEQYF

j_gene: TRBJ2-7
v_gene: TRBV7-2
abundance: NA
d_gene: NA
CDR3nt: TGTGCCAGCAGCCGCTGGACGGATGAGCAGTACTTC
CDR3aa: CASSRWTDEQYF

j_gene: TRBJ1-5
v_gene: TRBV7-9
abundance: NA
d_gene: TRBD1
CDR3nt: TGTGCCAGCAGCCAGGGGGCTAGCAATCAGCCCCAGCATTTT
CDR3aa: CASSQGASNQPQHF

j_gene: TRBJ1-4
v_gene: TRBV18
abundance: NA
d_gene: NA
CDR3nt: TGTGCCAGCTCACATCAGGAAACCGGAGTGGAAAAACTGTTTTTT
CDR3aa: CASSHQETGVEKLFF

j_gene: TRBJ1-6
v_gene: TRBV6-1
abundance: NA
d_gene: NA
CDR3nt: TGTGCCAGCGGACCCTCTTCGGATTCACCCCTCCACTTT
CDR3aa: CASGPSSDSPLHF

j_gene: TRBJ2-1
v_gene: TRBV7-9
abundance: NA
d_gene: TRBD1
CDR3nt: TGTGCCAGCGGAGACTCCGGAAGGGCAGGGGGATACAATGAGCAGTTCTTC
CDR3aa: CASGDSGRAGGYNEQFF

j_gene: TRBJ1-1
v_gene: TRBV28
abundance: NA
d_gene: NA
CDR3nt: TGTGCCAGCACCTCATCCACTGAAGCTTTCTTT
CDR3aa: CASTSSTEAFF

j_gene: TRBJ1-2
v_gene: TRBV28
abundance: NA
d_gene: NA
CDR3nt: TGTGCCAGCAGTTCAAGGAGAGACTATGGCTACACCTTC
CDR3aa: CASSSRRDYGYTF

j_gene: TRBJ2-1
v_gene: TRBV7-9
abundance: NA
d_gene: TRBD2
CDR3nt: TGTGCGATCGCGGCTAGCGGGGCTCACAATGAGCAGTTCTTC
CDR3aa: CAIAASGAHNEQFF

j_gene: TRBJ1-6
v_gene: TRBV28
abundance: once
d_gene: NA
CDR3nt: TGTGCCAGCAGGTCGGACTTAAATTCACCCCTCCACTTT
CDR3aa: CASRSDLNSPLHF

j_gene: TRBJ2-4
v_gene: TRBV25-1
abundance: NA
d_gene: NA
CDR3nt: TGTGCCAGCAGTTGGGGAGGCATTCAGTACTTC
CDR3aa: CASSWGGIQYF

j_gene: TRBJ2-7
v_gene: TRBV7-2
abundance: NA
d_gene: NA
CDR3nt: TGTGCCAGCAGCTTAGGACCAGGGGGGTCCTACGAGCAGTACTTC
CDR3aa: CASSLGPGGSYEQYF

j_gene: TRBJ2-3
v_gene: TRBV7-9
abundance: NA
d_gene: TRBD1
CDR3nt: TGTGCCAGCAGACAAGACAGGGGCTCACGAGATACGCAGTATTTT
CDR3aa: CASRQDRGSRDTQYF

j_gene: TRBJ2-7
v_gene: TRBV7-2
abundance: once
d_gene: TRBD2
CDR3nt: TGTGCCAGCAGCTTGGGCTGGGCGGGAGTTAACGAGCAGTACTTC
CDR3aa: CASSLGWAGVNEQYF

j_gene: TRBJ1-1
v_gene: TRBV6-1
abundance: NA
d_gene: NA
CDR3nt: TGTGCCAGCAGTGAATTCCGGGAGAACACTGAAGCTTTCTTT
CDR3aa: CASSEFRENTEAFF

j_gene: TRBJ2-3
v_gene: TRBV10-3
abundance: NA
d_gene: NA
CDR3nt: TGTGCCATCAGTGCGACAGGAACTAGCACAGATACGCAGTATTTT
CDR3aa: CAISATGTSTDTQYF

j_gene: TRBJ1-2
v_gene: TRBV7-2
abundance: few
d_gene: NA
CDR3nt: TGTGCCAGCAGTCTAGACGGGTCCTATGGCTACACCTTC
CDR3aa: CASSLDGSYGYTF

j_gene: TRBJ1-2
v_gene: TRBV19
abundance: NA
d_gene: NA
CDR3nt: TGTGCCAGTACCCTCTCCCAGGGATTGGCAAACTATGGCTACACCTTC
CDR3aa: CASTLSQGLANYGYTF

j_gene: TRBJ1-1
v_gene: TRBV7-9
abundance: NA
d_gene: NA
CDR3nt: TGTGCCAGCAGCTTAGGCGGGGTGATGAACACTGAAGCTTTCTTT
CDR3aa: CASSLGGVMNTEAFF

j_gene: TRBJ2-3
v_gene: TRBV30
abundance: NA
d_gene: NA
CDR3nt: TGTGCCTGGAGTGAAGGGTGGGGAAGCGCCACCACAGATACGCAGTATTTT
CDR3aa: CAWSEGWGSATTDTQYF

j_gene: TRBJ2-3
v_gene: TRBV10-1
abundance: NA
d_gene: NA
CDR3nt: TGCGCCAGCAGTGAGGCGGCTAGCCATACGCAGTATTTT
CDR3aa: CASSEAASHTQYF

j_gene: TRBJ2-1
v_gene: TRBV7-8
abundance: NA
d_gene: TRBD1
CDR3nt: TGTGCCAGCAGCGCCCGGACAGGGCCCTACAATGAGCAGTTCTTC
CDR3aa: CASSARTGPYNEQFF

j_gene: TRBJ2-3
v_gene: TRBV15
abundance: NA
d_gene: NA
CDR3nt: TGTGCCACCAGCAGACGAGGAGAGCGGGTCACAGATACGCAGTATTTT
CDR3aa: CATSRRGERVTDTQYF

j_gene: TRBJ2-2
v_gene: TRBV11-2
abundance: NA
d_gene: NA
CDR3nt: TGTGCCAGCAGCTTAGATGGCGCCGGGACCGGGGAGCTGTTTTTT
CDR3aa: CASSLDGAGTGELFF

j_gene: TRBJ1-2
v_gene: TRBV18
abundance: NA
d_gene: NA
CDR3nt: TGTGCCAGCTCACCTCTTACCGACACTAACTATGGCTACACCTTC
CDR3aa: CASSPLTDTNYGYTF

j_gene: TRBJ2-5
v_gene: TRBV5-4
abundance: NA
d_gene: TRBD2
CDR3nt: TGTGCCAGCAGCGGGAGGGGTCAAAAAGAGACCCAGTACTTC
CDR3aa: CASSGRGQKETQYF

j_gene: TRBJ1-3
v_gene: TRBV27
abundance: NA
d_gene: TRBD1
CDR3nt: TGTGCCAGCAGTCCACGGACAGGCCTCTCTGGAAACACCATATATTTT
CDR3aa: CASSPRTGLSGNTIYF

j_gene: TRBJ2-2
v_gene: TRBV10-1
abundance: NA
d_gene: NA
CDR3nt: TGCGCCAGCAGTCCCTCAGGGGGACTAGAAACCGGGGAGCTGTTTTTT
CDR3aa: CASSPSGGLETGELFF

j_gene: TRBJ1-5
v_gene: TRBV19
abundance: NA
d_gene: NA
CDR3nt: TGTGCCAGTAGTCCCGTGGACAGACTCAATCAGCCCCAGCATTTT
CDR3aa: CASSPVDRLNQPQHF

j_gene: TRBJ1-4
v_gene: TRBV9
abundance: once
d_gene: TRBD1
CDR3nt: TGTGCCAGCAACCTACAGGGGGGGAATGAAAAACTGTTTTTT
CDR3aa: CASNLQGGNEKLFF

j_gene: TRBJ2-1
v_gene: TRBV5-1
abundance: NA
d_gene: NA
CDR3nt: TGCGCCAGCAGCTTGGAGGATGCTAGGAATGAGCAGTTCTTC
CDR3aa: CASSLEDARNEQFF

j_gene: TRBJ2-7
v_gene: TRBV25-1
abundance: few
d_gene: NA
CDR3nt: TGTGCCAGCAGTGACCAGGGATTGAGGGAGCAGTACTTC
CDR3aa: CASSDQGLREQYF